This TCR beta chain is from a study of cytomegalovirus exposure and HLA in healthy donors. About this clone: Its matching antigen is unknown.

Primers for the PCR totalled 60 Vbeta and 13 Jbeta. TCRdb keeps only in-frame clones here, not all; method: immunoSEQ multiplex PCR. This sample's clone table lists just under 80,000 clones. The CDR3 is made up of 17 amino acids. Overall study findings and caveats: With further analysis later on, most CMV-associated TCR beta chains appeared HLA-restricted.

This TCR derives from a man younger than 35 in good health and CMV-seropositive. The source material was PBMCs. J is TRBJ2-2 and V is TRBV21-1; the tabulated D call, TRBD1, remains unverified against the DNA. TRBV21-1 is a documented pseudogene. The CDR3 DNA is TGTGCCAGCAGGGTAGGACAGGGGTTTCGACACACCGGGGAGCTGTTTTTT. This encodes CASRVGQGFRHTGELFF.